One and the same sample provided the 32 T cell receptor beta chains below, sequenced in a study of shared clonotypes between healthy human individuals. The assay was immunoSEQ multiplex PCR, and TCRdb's table has in-frame clones only and misses some. The sample lists about 2 million clones, about 95% occurring once. The source material was naive CD4+ T cells sorted from blood. As to subset: CD45RA+ positively selected. Receptors originate from a man aged 18 to 30 in good health.

The CDR3 nucleotides are TGTGCCAGCAGCTTGGAAGCGGGAGGACTCAATGAGCAGTTCTTC. This translates into CASSLEAGGLNEQFF. This sequence joins TRBV5-4 and TRBJ2-1; 9 positions agree with TRBD2. This CDR3 is 15 amino acids long. Germline loops: CDR1 SGHNT, CDR2 YYREEE (reference sequence). Germline trimming cut 0 bases from V and 6 bases from J; bases unmatched to any gene: 4.

This sequence joins TRBV5-1 and TRBJ2-5; no clear D gene. Trimming shortened V by 1 base and J by 4 bases, and 5 bases separated the two germline ends. This CDR3 comprises 12 residues. The germline V gene has CDR1 SGHRS and CDR2 YFSETQ. This chain's CDR3 is CASSLNTETQYF. CDR3 DNA sequence: TGCGCCAGCAGCTTGAATACAGAGACCCAGTACTTC.

This chain connects TRBV6-6 to TRBJ1-5, with no clear D. In germline, CDR1 is MNHNY, CDR2 SVGAGI (reference sequence). CDR3 size: 15 residues. V was pared by 0 bases and J by 1 base, with 7 bases between. CDR3 coding DNA: TGTGCCAGCAGTTACTCGAGATCGAGCAATCAGCCCCAGCATTTT. The encoded protein is CASSYSRSSNQPQHF.

This chain uses TRBV4-1 with TRBJ1-3, with D perhaps TRBD1 (5 bases). The germline gives CDR1 MGHRA, CDR2 YSYEKL. The length of the CDR3 is 16 residues. Trimming shortened V by 0 bases and J by 3 bases, and 12 bases separated the two germline ends. The CDR3 DNA sequence: TGCGCCAGCAGCCAAGAAATAGTGGGGGTTGGAAACACCATATATTTT. Its protein product is CASSQEIVGVGNTIYF.

The V call is TRBV5-1, the J call TRBJ1-4; D uncertain. From germline, CDR1 is SGHRS and CDR2 YFSETQ. This CDR3 is 14 amino acids long. Between the trimmed V and J ends, which lost 0 bases and 5 bases, there was a span of 8 bases. The CDR3 DNA is TGCGCCAGCAGCTTGGAAAGTTTAAATGAAAAACTGTTTTTT. Translating it yields CASSLESLNEKLFF.

The chain has TRBV9 and TRBJ2-5; 8 bases map to TRBD1. The germline V gene encodes CDR1 SGDLS and CDR2 YYNGEE. The CDR3 contains 13 residues. V trimming: 3 bases; J trimming: 6 bases; junction bases outside the gene matches: 4. The CDR3 DNA reads as TGTGCCAGCAGCGCCGGGGACAGGCAGACCCAGTACTTC. It is translated as CASSAGDRQTQYF.

V and J are TRBV2 and TRBJ2-7, with D possibly being TRBD1 (5 bases). Germline V gene data show CDR1 as SNHLY and CDR2 as FYNNEI. There are 13 residues in the CDR3. Trimming removed 5 bases at V and 7 bases at J, with 15 bases between. CDR3 DNA: TGTGCCAGCAGTCCAGGGATATACGAAGAGCAGTACTTC. It translates to CASSPGIYEEQYF.

This sequence joins TRBV11-3 and TRBJ2-3; D perhaps matches TRBD2 (5 bases). Between the trimmed V and J ends, which lost 1 base and 0 bases, there was a span of 11 bases. Per the germline V gene, CDR1 is SGHNT and CDR2 is YENEEA. This CDR3 region has 16 residues. In DNA, the CDR3 is TGTGCCAGCAGCTTAGGAGGGTTTGCTAGCACAGATACGCAGTATTTT. This sequence encodes CASSLGGFASTDTQYF.

The rearrangement links TRBV7-8 to TRBJ2-7; 7 bases are shared with TRBD1. Germline CDR1 is SGHVS and CDR2 is FQNEAQ. This CDR3 comprises 13 residues. The trim removed 6 bases at V and 3 bases at J, leaving 5 bases unmatched. The CDR3 region is CASRITGDYEQYF. In DNA form, the CDR3 reads TGTGCCAGCAGAATCACAGGGGACTACGAGCAGTACTTC. Variable domain in full (rest from reference TRBV7-8 and TRBJ2-7): GAGVSQSPRYKVAKRGQDVALRCDPISGHVSLFWYQQALGQGPEFLTYFQNEAQLDKSGLPSDRFFAERPEGSVSTLKIQRTQQEDSAVYLCASRITGDYEQYFGPGTRLTVT.

This rearrangement joins TRBV6-1 to TRBJ1-2; D call uncertain. With 4 bases removed from V and 4 bases from J, the gap between germline ends came to 10 bases. Germline V CDR1 and CDR2: MNHNS, SASEGT. The CDR3 extends over 13 amino acids. The CDR3 region is CASSGHLSYGYTF. CDR3 in DNA: TGTGCCAGCAGTGGACACCTCTCCTATGGCTACACCTTC.

CDR3 DNA sequence: TGCGCCAGCAGCTTGGACCCAGGCAACGCCTACGAGCAGTACTTC. Amino acids: CASSLDPGNAYEQYF. The chain recombines TRBV5-1 with TRBJ2-7; D unresolved. V lost 0 bases to trimming and J lost 2 bases, with 12 bases between them. This CDR3 is 15 amino acids long. In germline, CDR1 is SGHRS, CDR2 YFSETQ.

The J gene is TRBJ1-1, the V gene TRBV27; no clear D gene. The V end lost 0 bases, the J end lost 4 bases, and 21 bases lay between the germline ends. CDR1 and CDR2 from the germline V gene are MNHEY and SMNVEV (reference sequence). CDR3 size: 18 residues. The CDR3, as DNA: TGTGCCAGCAGTTTATCGAGGGCCCCAGGTGGGAAGGGCACTGAAGCTTTCTTT. This encodes CASSLSRAPGGKGTEAFF.

This rearrangement joins TRBV6-5 to TRBJ2-2; tentatively, D is TRBD1 (6 bases). Trimming shortened V by 6 bases and J by 6 bases, and 11 bases separated the two germline ends. From germline, CDR1 is MNHEY and CDR2 SVGAGI. The CDR3 spans 13 residues. The DNA for the CDR3 is TGTGCCAGCAGATCCAGGGGCTCCGGGGAGCTGTTTTTT. Amino acids: CASRSRGSGELFF.

The V gene is TRBV4-3, the J gene TRBJ2-1; 7 bases align to TRBD2. The CDR3 is 14 residues long. The junction had 5 bases not matched to a gene; V was cut back by 0 bases and J by 9 bases. In germline, CDR1 is LGHNA, CDR2 YSLEER. CDR3 residues: CASSQEGGATEQFF. The CDR3 coding sequence is TGCGCCAGCAGCCAAGAGGGAGGGGCGACTGAGCAGTTCTTC.

J is TRBJ2-7 and V is TRBV2; D gene unclear. CDR3 length: 14 amino acids. The germline CDR1 and CDR2 sequences are SNHLY and FYNNEI. V was shortened by 3 bases and J by 1 base, with 10 bases between the two germline ends. CDR3 DNA: TGTGCCAGCAGTGAGGCCCCCCTTTCCTACGAGCAGTACTTC. Translation gives CASSEAPLSYEQYF.

In DNA form, the CDR3 reads TGTGCCAGCAGCTTCCAAGAGAGATCATACTACGAGCAGTACTTC. Residues: CASSFQERSYYEQYF. The V and J genes are TRBV5-6 and TRBJ2-7; D is uncertain. Germline V gives CDR1 SGHDT, CDR2 YYEEEE. There are 15 residues in the CDR3. The V and J ends lost 2 bases and 3 bases respectively, with 15 bases between them.

The chain is built from TRBV20-1 and TRBJ1-1; D is uncertain. CDR1 and CDR2 (germline): DFQATT, SNEGSKA (reference sequence). The ends were cut back, 1 base at V and 8 bases at J, with 8 bases in the middle. The CDR3 spans 11 residues. CDR3 sequence reads: CSARGLEEAFF. In DNA, the CDR3 is TGCAGTGCTAGAGGCTTGGAAGAAGCTTTCTTT.

The rearrangement uses TRBV2 and TRBJ1-2, with TRBD1 identical over 7 bases. Per germline, CDR1 SNHLY and CDR2 FYNNEI. The CDR3 is 15 amino acids. The V segment lost 6 bases and the J segment 4 bases; nucleotides outside the gene matches: 11. The CDR3 DNA reads TGTGCCAGCAGAATAGGCACAGGGGAAGGCTATGGCTACACCTTC. Protein: CASRIGTGEGYGYTF.

Comments on this clone: This may arise from a read error, as a much more abundant clone is one base away. Other DNA sequences within the sample encode an identical CDR3. The gene calls are TRBV7-2 and TRBJ1-5; D call uncertain. Germline CDR1 and CDR2: SGHTA and FQGNSA. The CDR3 runs to 14 residues. CDR3 bases: TGTGCCAGCAGCTTATCCCCCGGGGATCAGCCCCAACATTTT. It codes for CASSLSPGDQPQHF.

Comment on this clone: The germline gene is not matched at one end of the junction; a read error may be the cause. The chain joins TRBV7-9 to TRBJ2-7; no definite D call. Germline V gives CDR1 SEHNR, CDR2 FQNEAQ (reference sequence). The CDR3 contains 12 residues. CDR3 coding DNA: TGTGCCAGCAGTTTAGCAGACGGCGAGCAGTACTTC. Translating gives CASSLADGEQYF.

In nucleotides, the CDR3 is TGCGCCAGCAGCTATGGACAGGCGACGACCTACGAGCAGTACTTC. The encoded protein is CASSYGQATTYEQYF. The rearrangement links TRBV5-1 to TRBJ2-7, with TRBD1 identical over 7 bases. This CDR3 region has 15 residues. Unmatched junction bases numbered 8, after V lost 3 bases and J lost 2 bases. Germline values: CDR1 SGHRS, CDR2 YFSETQ.

This chain uses TRBV10-2 with TRBJ1-2; no firm D call. V dropped 2 bases and J dropped 5 bases, with 9 bases sitting between them. CDR1 WSHSY and CDR2 SAAADI come from the germline V gene. The CDR3 is 13 amino acids. The CDR3 DNA sequence: TGCGCCAGCAGTGAGGAGTCATGGTATGGCTACACCTTC. Protein product: CASSEESWYGYTF.

This chain links TRBV19 with TRBJ2-5, with D possibly TRBD1 on 5 matching bases. V was clipped by 6 bases and J by 4 bases, with 18 bases between them. Germline CDR1 reads LNHDA; CDR2 reads SQIVND (reference sequence). This CDR3 comprises 15 residues. CDR3 protein: CASRLGVRPTETQYF. CDR3 DNA sequence: TGTGCCAGTAGGCTAGGGGTCCGGCCTACAGAGACCCAGTACTTC.

The V and J genes are TRBV19 and TRBJ2-1, with TRBD2 matching over 7 bases. Germline V gene lookup returns CDR1 LNHDA and CDR2 SQIVND (reference sequence). This CDR3 comprises 13 residues. CDR3: CALGAGAYNEQFF. The CDR3 DNA reads as TGTGCTCTAGGGGCGGGAGCCTACAATGAGCAGTTCTTC.

The V call is TRBV28, the J call TRBJ1-1; the D gene is possibly TRBD1 (6 bases). The CDR3 totals 17 residues. V was clipped by 6 bases and J by 0 bases, with 20 bases between them. CDR1 is MDHEN, CDR2 SYDVKM, per germline. CDR3 bases: TGTGCCAGCAGAGTACAGGGTTCGAGACCCATGAACACTGAAGCTTTCTTT. This encodes CASRVQGSRPMNTEAFF.

The gene calls are TRBV30 and TRBJ1-6; D is undetermined. This CDR3 is built from 13 residues. CDR1 GTSNPN and CDR2 SVGIG come from the germline V gene (reference sequence). V lost 2 bases to trimming and J lost 10 bases, with 12 bases between them. DNA for the CDR3: TGTGCCTGGAGTCCTACATCGGTCTCACCCCTCCACTTT. This codes for CAWSPTSVSPLHF.

The chain links TRBV5-1 to TRBJ2-5; 14 positions agree with TRBD2. The CDR3 spans 17 residues. Unmatched junction bases numbered 6, after V lost 5 bases and J lost 0 bases. The germline gives CDR1 SGHRS, CDR2 YFSETQ. The CDR3 nucleotides are TGCGCCAGCAGAGTGGGACTAGCGGGGGCCTACCAAGAGACCCAGTACTTC. It encodes CASRVGLAGAYQETQYF.

The V gene is TRBV6-1, the J gene TRBJ2-7; D remains ambiguous. The V and J ends lost 6 bases and 5 bases respectively, with 14 bases between them. The CDR3 covers 13 residues. CDR1 and CDR2 from the germline V gene are MNHNS and SASEGT. The CDR3 reads CASRVLDAHEQYF. The CDR3 DNA reads as TGTGCCAGCAGGGTACTGGACGCCCACGAGCAGTACTTC.

The V and J genes are TRBV7-3 and TRBJ2-5; TRBD1 aligns across 8 bases. The germline CDR1 and CDR2 sequences are SGHTA and FQGTGA. Trimming took 5 bases from V and 2 from J; bases not matched to a gene: 10. The CDR3 runs to 16 residues. CDR3 bases: TGTGCCAGCAGCCCTAAAACTAGACAGGGGCAAGAGACCCAGTACTTC. Translation: CASSPKTRQGQETQYF.

This clone was seen only a few times. Other DNA sequences in this sample translate to the same CDR3. The chain is built from TRBV5-1 and TRBJ2-7; the D is unclear. Germline assignment: CDR1 SGHRS and CDR2 YFSETQ. The CDR3 length is 13 residues. The V end was cut by 0 bases, the J end by 2 bases, with 6 bases between. In nucleotides, the CDR3 is TGCGCCAGCAGCTTGGACAGCCCCTACGAGCAGTACTTC. This translates into CASSLDSPYEQYF.

The V call is TRBV6-5, the J call TRBJ1-2; D gene ambiguous. The V end was cut by 6 bases, the J end by 8 bases, with 10 bases between. This CDR3 contains 11 residues. Germline CDR1 is MNHEY and CDR2 is SVGAGI. The CDR3 DNA is TGTGCCAGCAGATCCGCGGGGGGCTACACCTTC. Translating gives CASRSAGGYTF.

In the case of this clone: Other DNA sequences from this sample encode an identical CDR3 as well. The chain's CDR3 is CASSLTGESYEQYF. The CDR3 DNA reads as TGTGCCAGCAGCTTAACAGGGGAAAGCTACGAGCAGTACTTC. The chain combines TRBV7-9 with TRBJ2-7; 7 bases are shared with TRBD1. Trimming cost V 2 bases and J 3 bases; bases outside gene matches: 4. The CDR3 has 14 amino acids. The germline CDR1 and CDR2 sequences are SEHNR and FQNEAQ (reference sequence).